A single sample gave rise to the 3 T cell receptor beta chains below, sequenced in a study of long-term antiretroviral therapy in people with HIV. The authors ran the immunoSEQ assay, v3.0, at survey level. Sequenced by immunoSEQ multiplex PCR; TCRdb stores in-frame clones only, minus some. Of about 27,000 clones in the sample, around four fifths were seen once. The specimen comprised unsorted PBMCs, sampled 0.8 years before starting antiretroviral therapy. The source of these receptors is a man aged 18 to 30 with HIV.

The CDR3 loop reads CASSPMTSGDQETQYF. CDR3 sequence (DNA): TGCGCCAGCAGCCCGATGACTAGCGGCGATCAAGAGACCCAGTACTTC. This chain links TRBV5-1 with TRBJ2-5; TRBD2 agrees at 9 bases. Germline lookup yields CDR1 SGHRS and CDR2 YFSETQ. This CDR3 has 16 amino acids. After removal of 4 bases from V and 2 bases from J, the junction contained 9 bases not matched to a gene.

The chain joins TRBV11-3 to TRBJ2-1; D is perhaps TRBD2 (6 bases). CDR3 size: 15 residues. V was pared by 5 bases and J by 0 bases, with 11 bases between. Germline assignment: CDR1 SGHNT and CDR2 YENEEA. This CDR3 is CASSLRDSSYNEQFF. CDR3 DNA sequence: TGTGCCAGCAGCCTACGGGACTCCTCCTACAATGAGCAGTTCTTC.

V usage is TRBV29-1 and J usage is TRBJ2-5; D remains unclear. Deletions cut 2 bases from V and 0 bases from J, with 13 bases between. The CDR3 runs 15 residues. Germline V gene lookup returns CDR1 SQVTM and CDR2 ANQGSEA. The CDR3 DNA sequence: TGCAGCGTTGAACTCGTCGGATTTGACCAAGAGACCCAGTACTTC. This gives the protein CSVELVGFDQETQYF.